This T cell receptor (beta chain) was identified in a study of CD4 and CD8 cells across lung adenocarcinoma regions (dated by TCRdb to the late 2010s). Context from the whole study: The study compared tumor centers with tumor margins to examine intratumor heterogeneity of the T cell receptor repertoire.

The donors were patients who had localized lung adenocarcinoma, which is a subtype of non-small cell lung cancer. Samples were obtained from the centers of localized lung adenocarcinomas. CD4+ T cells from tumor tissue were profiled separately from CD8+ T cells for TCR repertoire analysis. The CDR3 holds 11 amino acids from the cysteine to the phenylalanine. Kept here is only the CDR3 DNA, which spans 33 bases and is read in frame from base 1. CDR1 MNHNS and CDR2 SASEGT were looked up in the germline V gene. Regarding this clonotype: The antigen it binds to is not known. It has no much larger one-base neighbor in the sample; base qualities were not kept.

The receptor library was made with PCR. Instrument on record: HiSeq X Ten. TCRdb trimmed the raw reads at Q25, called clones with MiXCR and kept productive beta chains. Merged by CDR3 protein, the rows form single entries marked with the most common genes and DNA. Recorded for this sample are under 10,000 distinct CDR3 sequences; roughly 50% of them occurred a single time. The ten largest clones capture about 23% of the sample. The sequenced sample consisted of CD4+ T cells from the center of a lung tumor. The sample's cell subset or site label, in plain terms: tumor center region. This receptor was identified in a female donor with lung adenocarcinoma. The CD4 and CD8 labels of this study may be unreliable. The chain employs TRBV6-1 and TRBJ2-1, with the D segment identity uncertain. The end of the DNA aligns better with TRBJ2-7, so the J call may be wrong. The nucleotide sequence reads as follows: TGTGCCAGCAGTCCCGAGAACGAGCAGTACTTC. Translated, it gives CASSPENEQYF.